One sample yielded the 8 T cell receptor beta chains listed below, sequenced in a study of T cell responses to AZD1222 COVID-19 vaccine. Sequenced by immunoSEQ multiplex PCR; TCRdb stores in-frame clones only, minus some. The table includes around 110,000 clones, 70% to 90% detected once. Source: peripheral blood, taken on day 0 of MenACWY control vaccination. The source of these receptors is an adult in good health.

The gene calls are TRBV7-9 and TRBJ1-4; tentatively, D is TRBD1 (5 bases). Trimming took 2 bases from V and 1 from J, leaving 14 bases between them. The CDR3 loop spans 17 amino acids. CDR1 and CDR2 from the germline V gene are SEHNR and FQNEAQ (reference sequence). CDR3 residues: CASSLSGRGRTNEKLFF. DNA for the CDR3: TGTGCCAGCAGCTTATCTGGGAGGGGCAGAACTAATGAAAAACTGTTTTTT.

The chain employs TRBV5-1 and TRBJ1-1; no definite D call. Per the germline V gene, CDR1 is SGHRS and CDR2 is YFSETQ. The CDR3 covers 15 residues. V lost 0 bases to trimming and J lost 4 bases, with 13 bases between them. The CDR3 spells CASSLDMGAGTEAFF. Written as DNA, the CDR3 is TGCGCCAGCAGCTTGGATATGGGTGCGGGCACTGAAGCTTTCTTT.

The chain joins TRBV19 to TRBJ2-1; 15 bases fit TRBD2. CDR1 is LNHDA, CDR2 SQIVND, per germline (reference sequence). After removal of 3 bases from V and 7 bases from J, the junction contained 16 bases not matched to a gene. There are 20 residues in the CDR3. DNA of the CDR3: TGTGCCAGTAGTATCGGCTGGGGACTAGCGGGGGGCCGTCGTAAGAATGAGCAGTTCTTC. The encoded protein is CASSIGWGLAGGRRKNEQFF.

This clone was observed once. This chain joins TRBV12-3 or TRBV12-4 and TRBJ1-1; D gene unclear. The CDR3 spans 11 residues. Trimming removed 3 bases from V and 5 bases from J, with 4 bases in between. CDR3 sequence: CASSFETEAFF. The CDR3 bases are TGTGCCAGCAGTTTCGAGACTGAAGCTTTCTTT.

This CDR3 reads CASSLGHGENEKLFF. In nucleotides, the CDR3 is TGTGCCAGCTCACTAGGCCACGGGGAAAATGAAAAACTGTTTTTT. The V call is TRBV18, the J call TRBJ1-4, with D unresolved. This CDR3 is built from 15 residues. In germline, CDR1 is KGHSH, CDR2 LQKENI. Trimming cost V 4 bases and J 5 bases, with 14 bases left between them.

This clone has only one observation. The rearrangement links TRBV18 to TRBJ1-1; perhaps TRBD1 as D (5 bases). The CDR3 covers 16 residues. V lost 2 bases to trimming and J lost 7 bases, with 20 bases between them. Germline assignment: CDR1 KGHSH and CDR2 LQKENI. CDR3 in amino acids: CASSPDGQSGRSEAFF. In DNA form, the CDR3 reads TGTGCCAGCTCACCAGATGGTCAATCGGGACGGAGTGAAGCTTTCTTT.

V usage is TRBV15 and J usage is TRBJ1-2; 9 bases are shared with TRBD1. Germline V gene data show CDR1 as LNHNV and CDR2 as YYDKDF (reference sequence). Trimming took 1 base from V and 6 from J; bases not matched to a gene: 0. The CDR3 covers 13 residues. The DNA for the CDR3 is TGTGCCACCAGCAGAGGGGACAGGGATGGCTACACCTTC. Translating it yields CATSRGDRDGYTF.

This rearrangement joins TRBV9 to TRBJ1-2, with 9 bases aligning to TRBD1. Germline V lookup: CDR1 SGDLS, CDR2 YYNGEE. The CDR3 contains 14 residues. The V gene end was trimmed by 4 bases and the J gene end by 7 bases; junction bases not matched to a gene: 8. CDR3 sequence (DNA): TGTGCCAGCAGCCTACAGGGGGCAAGGGGTGGCTACACCTTC. It specifies CASSLQGARGGYTF.